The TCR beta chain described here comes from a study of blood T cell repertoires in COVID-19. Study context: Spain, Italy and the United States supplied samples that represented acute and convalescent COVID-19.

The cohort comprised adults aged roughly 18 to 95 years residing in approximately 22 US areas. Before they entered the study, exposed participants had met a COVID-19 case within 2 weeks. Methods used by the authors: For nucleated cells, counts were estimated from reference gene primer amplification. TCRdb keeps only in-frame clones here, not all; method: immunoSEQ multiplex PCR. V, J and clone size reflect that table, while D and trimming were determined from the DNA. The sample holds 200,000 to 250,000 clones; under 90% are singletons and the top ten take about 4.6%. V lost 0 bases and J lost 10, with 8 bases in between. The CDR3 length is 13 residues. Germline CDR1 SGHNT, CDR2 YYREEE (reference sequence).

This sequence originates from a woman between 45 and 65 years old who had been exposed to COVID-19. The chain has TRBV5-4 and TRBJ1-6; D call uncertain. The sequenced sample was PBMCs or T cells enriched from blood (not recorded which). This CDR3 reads CASSLGGFSPLHF. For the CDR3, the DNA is TGTGCCAGCAGCTTGGGCGGGTTCTCACCCCTCCACTTT.